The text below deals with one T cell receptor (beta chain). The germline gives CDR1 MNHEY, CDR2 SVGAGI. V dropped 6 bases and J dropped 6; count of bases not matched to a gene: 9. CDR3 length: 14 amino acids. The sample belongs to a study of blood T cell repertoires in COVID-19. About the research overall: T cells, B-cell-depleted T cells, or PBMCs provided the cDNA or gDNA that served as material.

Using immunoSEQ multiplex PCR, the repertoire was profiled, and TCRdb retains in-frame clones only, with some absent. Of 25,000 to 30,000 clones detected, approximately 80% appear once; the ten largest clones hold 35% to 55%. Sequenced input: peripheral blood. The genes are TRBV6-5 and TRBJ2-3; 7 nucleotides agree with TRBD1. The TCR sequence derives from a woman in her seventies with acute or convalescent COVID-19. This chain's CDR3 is CASSQDRDVDTQYF. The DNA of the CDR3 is TGTGCCAGCAGCCAAGACAGGGACGTGGATACGCAGTATTTT.